A single sample gave rise to the 30 T cell receptor beta chains below, sequenced in a study of blood T cell repertoires in COVID-19. Sequenced by immunoSEQ multiplex PCR; TCRdb stores in-frame clones only, minus some. Among some 130,000 clones listed, 78% were seen once. Specimen: peripheral blood. Receptor source: a man in his 60s who had recovered from COVID-19.

A remark on this clone: Other DNA sequences within the sample encode an identical CDR3. The rearrangement uses TRBV18 and TRBJ2-7; tentative D call: TRBD2 (6 bases). The V gene lost 2 bases and the J gene lost 4 bases, with 6 bases spanning the gap. The CDR3 contains 12 residues. CDR1 and CDR2 from the germline V gene are KGHSH and LQKENI. In nucleotides, the CDR3 is TGTGCCAGCTCACCAGGGGGGTACGAGCAGTACTTC. It yields the protein CASSPGGYEQYF.

A few counts support this clone. The gene calls are TRBV2 and TRBJ1-6, with 11 bases lining up with TRBD1. Germline CDR1 and CDR2: SNHLY and FYNNEI. There are 14 residues in the CDR3. The V segment lost 6 bases and the J segment 8 bases; nucleotides outside the gene matches: 3. The CDR3 DNA reads as TGTGCCAGCAGCAGGGACAGGGGGTATTCACCCCTCCACTTT. Amino acids: CASSRDRGYSPLHF.

A few counts support this clone. The chain recombines TRBV6-1 with TRBJ1-2, with 9 bases aligning to TRBD1. This CDR3 has 15 amino acids. CDR1 MNHNS and CDR2 SASEGT come from the germline V gene. V lost 1 base, J lost 4 bases, and 4 bases stayed unmatched. CDR3 nucleotides: TGTGCCAGCAGTGAAGGGGACAGGGTGGCCTATGGCTACACCTTC. It codes for CASSEGDRVAYGYTF.

This chain joins TRBV5-4 and TRBJ2-7, with a possible D match to TRBD2 (7 bases). CDR3 size: 15 residues. Trimming removed 2 bases from V and 5 bases from J, with 17 bases in between. Germline V gene sequence: CDR1 SGHNT, CDR2 YYREEE (reference sequence). The DNA for the CDR3 is TGTGCCAGCAGCTTCAGGGCGGGGGCTCGGGACGAGCAGTACTTC. It is translated as CASSFRAGARDEQYF.

The chain uses TRBV15 and TRBJ1-4; TRBD1 might be the D (6 bases). The V end was cut by 1 base, the J end by 8 bases, with 8 bases between. CDR3 size: 13 residues. The germline gives CDR1 LNHNV, CDR2 YYDKDF (reference sequence). The CDR3 protein is CATSRGRGEKLFF. The CDR3, as DNA: TGTGCCACCAGCAGAGGCAGGGGAGAAAAACTGTTTTTT.

The chain couples TRBV27 to TRBJ2-1, with TRBD2 matching 9 bases. Germline loops: CDR1 MNHEY, CDR2 SMNVEV (reference sequence). The ends lost 6 bases at V and 4 bases at J; junction bases unmatched: 13. CDR3 length: 17 residues. The CDR3 DNA reads TGTGCCAGCAGCCCGTATATCATGACTAGCGGATACAATGAGCAGTTCTTC. It specifies CASSPYIMTSGYNEQFF.

The rearrangement uses TRBV4-2 and TRBJ1-3, with unresolved D. Trimming removed 5 bases at V and 0 bases at J, with 11 bases between. CDR3 size: 15 residues. Germline CDR1 is LGHNA and CDR2 is YNFKEQ. CDR3 residues: CASSFALPSGNTIYF. CDR3 nucleotides: TGTGCCAGCAGCTTCGCCCTACCCTCTGGAAACACCATATATTTT.

The chain links TRBV3-1 (or the pseudogene TRBV3-2) to TRBJ2-2; D not certain. The germline V and J ends were trimmed by 0 bases and 3 bases, with 8 bases remaining between them. The germline V gene has CDR1 LGHDT and CDR2 YNNKEL (reference sequence). The CDR3 has 15 amino acids. CDR3 amino acids: CASSQDLGDTGELFF. The CDR3 DNA follows: TGTGCCAGCAGCCAAGATCTAGGCGACACCGGGGAGCTGTTTTTT.

The chain combines TRBV4-1 with TRBJ1-2; no firm D call. Trimming left V 4 bases short and J 2 bases short, with 14 bases between. Germline V gene data show CDR1 as MGHRA and CDR2 as YSYEKL. The CDR3 totals 15 residues. CDR3 in DNA: TGCGCCAGCAGCCGAGGTTTTGCTGGGAACTATGGCTACACCTTC. Translation gives CASSRGFAGNYGYTF.

V and J are TRBV6-5 and TRBJ2-5; 7 bases match TRBD1. V shed 6 bases and J 1 base; nucleotides not matched to a gene: 5. This CDR3 region has 14 residues. Germline V lookup: CDR1 MNHEY, CDR2 SVGAGI. DNA for the CDR3: TGTGCCAGCAGCCTAGACAGGGCCCAAGAGACCCAGTACTTC. The encoded protein is CASSLDRAQETQYF.

The J gene is TRBJ2-1, the V gene TRBV5-1; possible D gene TRBD2, 5 bases. Germline-derived CDR1 and CDR2 are SGHRS and YFSETQ. The CDR3 totals 13 residues. Trimming took 6 bases from V and 4 from J, leaving 11 bases between them. The CDR3 DNA reads as TGCGCCAGCAACTCGGACTCGTACAATGAGCAGTTCTTC. Its protein product is CASNSDSYNEQFF.

This clone was counted only a few times. J is TRBJ1-5 and V is TRBV5-6, with D possibly TRBD1 on 6 matching bases. Trimming shortened V by 2 bases and J by 2 bases, and 14 bases separated the two germline ends. This CDR3 comprises 16 residues. In germline, CDR1 is SGHDT, CDR2 YYEEEE. The CDR3 DNA sequence: TGTGCCAGCAGCTTACGGGGGGCCGGGGGCAATCAGCCCCAGCATTTT. As protein: CASSLRGAGGNQPQHF.

J is TRBJ2-2 and V is TRBV19, with D possibly being TRBD1 (6 bases). CDR1 is LNHDA and CDR2 is SQIVND in the germline V gene (reference sequence). The V gene lost 4 bases and the J gene lost 6 bases, with 12 bases spanning the gap. CDR3 length equals 14 residues. As DNA, the CDR3 is TGTGCCAGTAGTACCTACAGGGAGTCCGGGGAGCTGTTTTTT. This encodes CASSTYRESGELFF.

This sequence joins TRBV18 and TRBJ1-1, with 8 bases that match TRBD1. V was pared by 5 bases and J by 2 bases, with 7 bases of the junction left unmatched. Germline V CDR1 and CDR2: KGHSH, LQKENI. The CDR3 runs 15 residues. CDR3 residues: CASSGETGENTEAFF. The CDR3 nucleotides read TGTGCCAGCTCAGGCGAGACAGGGGAAAACACTGAAGCTTTCTTT.

The chain is built from TRBV7-9 and TRBJ2-3; unclear D gene. The CDR3 consists of 13 residues. Germline CDR1 is SEHNR and CDR2 is FQNEAQ (reference sequence). The germline V and J ends were trimmed by 3 bases and 6 bases, with 10 bases remaining between them. CDR3 coding DNA: TGTGCCAGCAGCTTGGCCGAAGCGGATACGCAGTATTTT. It translates to CASSLAEADTQYF.

This chain uses TRBV18 with TRBJ1-2, with TRBD1 matching 7 bases. The CDR3 has 13 amino acids. Germline CDR1 and CDR2: KGHSH and LQKENI. Unmatched junction bases numbered 3, after V lost 5 bases and J lost 3 bases. CDR3 region: CASSGTADYGYTF. The CDR3 DNA reads TGTGCCAGCTCAGGGACAGCCGACTATGGCTACACCTTC.

This sequence joins TRBV19 and TRBJ1-5, with 7 nucleotides matching TRBD1. V trimming: 5 bases; J trimming: 1 base; junction bases outside the gene matches: 2. Germline CDR1 and CDR2: LNHDA and SQIVND (reference sequence). There are 14 residues in the CDR3. The CDR3 spells CASSGTASNQPQHF. As DNA, the CDR3 is TGTGCCAGTAGTGGGACAGCGAGCAATCAGCCCCAGCATTTT. The variable domain in full, with the rest retrieved from reference TRBV19 and TRBJ1-5, is DGGITQSPKYLFRKEGQNVTLSCEQNLNHDAMYWYRQDPGQGLRLIYYSQIVNDFQKGDIAEGYSVSREKKESFPLTVTSAQKNPTAFYLCASSGTASNQPQHFGDGTRLSIL.

The chain is built from TRBV9 and TRBJ2-3; 8 nucleotides agree with TRBD2. V was pared by 4 bases and J by 3 bases, with 7 bases of the junction left unmatched. Germline lookup yields CDR1 SGDLS and CDR2 YYNGEE. CDR3 length: 15 amino acids. The CDR3 sequence: CASSPGGGGTDTQYF. The CDR3 nucleotides read TGTGCCAGCAGCCCCGGGGGGGGTGGTACAGATACGCAGTATTTT.

The chain uses TRBV18 and TRBJ2-5; 11 positions match TRBD2. Trimming took 4 bases from V and 5 from J; bases not matched to a gene: 12. Germline V gene lookup returns CDR1 KGHSH and CDR2 LQKENI. The CDR3 totals 17 residues. In DNA, the CDR3 is TGTGCCAGCTCACGAGGAGTTAGCGGGGGGGCCGAGGAGACCCAGTACTTC. Protein sequence: CASSRGVSGGAEETQYF.

This chain links TRBV11-2 with TRBJ2-7; D perhaps matches TRBD1 (5 bases). Trimming removed 5 bases from V and 4 bases from J, with 15 bases in between. Germline values: CDR1 SGHAT, CDR2 FQNNGV. The CDR3 is 14 amino acids. This CDR3 reads CASSPPRTLYEQYF. The CDR3 DNA sequence: TGTGCCAGCAGCCCCCCGCGGACACTATACGAGCAGTACTTC.

This clone was seen once. The chain joins TRBV19 to TRBJ2-2; weak D call: TRBD2 (6 bases). The CDR3 loop spans 13 amino acids. Germline V lookup: CDR1 LNHDA, CDR2 SQIVND (reference sequence). The germline V and J ends were trimmed by 9 bases and 4 bases, with 12 bases remaining between them. Here the CDR3 DNA reads TGTGCCAGCCAGACTAGTCGCACCGGGGAGCTGTTTTTT. Protein sequence: CASQTSRTGELFF.

The genes are TRBV5-5 and TRBJ1-5; TRBD1 matches 8 bases. CDR3 length equals 13 residues. With 4 bases clipped from V and 10 bases from J, the junction kept 7 bases outside the gene matches. Per germline, CDR1 SGHKS and CDR2 YYEKEE (reference sequence). Here the CDR3 reads CASSGIQGDPQHF. DNA of the CDR3: TGTGCCAGCAGCGGGATACAGGGGGATCCCCAGCATTTT.

This rearrangement joins TRBV10-3 to TRBJ2-3, with D possibly being TRBD2 (5 bases). The V end was cut by 3 bases, the J end by 0 bases, with 13 bases between. Germline lookup yields CDR1 ENHRY and CDR2 SYGVKD. The CDR3 length is 16 residues. CDR3 amino acids: CAISEEDSPSTDTQYF. In DNA form, the CDR3 reads TGTGCCATCAGTGAAGAGGACTCCCCTAGCACAGATACGCAGTATTTT.

DNA for the CDR3: TGCGCCAGCAGCCAAGGGGCGACAGGTCTTTCTGAGCAGTTCTTC. It is translated as CASSQGATGLSEQFF. The V and J genes are TRBV4-3 and TRBJ2-1, with D maybe TRBD1 (6 bases). Germline CDR1 and CDR2: LGHNA and YSLEER. V lost 1 base and J 9 bases, leaving 16 bases between the germline ends. CDR3 size: 15 residues.

The genes are TRBV5-8 and TRBJ1-5, with 7 bases matching TRBD1. V was clipped by 4 bases and J by 4 bases; unmatched bases: 2. Germline-derived CDR1 and CDR2 are SGHTS and YDEGEE. The CDR3 runs 13 residues. This CDR3 reads CASSGTANQPQHF. CDR3 bases: TGTGCCAGCAGCGGGACAGCGAATCAGCCCCAGCATTTT.

The chain uses TRBV27 and TRBJ2-7; 11 bases line up with TRBD2. CDR3 length: 15 amino acids. V was pared by 3 bases and J by 4 bases, with 5 bases of the junction left unmatched. In germline, CDR1 is MNHEY, CDR2 SMNVEV (reference sequence). The chain's CDR3 is CASSFVPSGRYEQYF. The CDR3 DNA reads as TGTGCCAGCAGTTTTGTTCCTAGCGGGAGGTACGAGCAGTACTTC.

This clone was picked up a small number of times. The CDR3 DNA follows: TGTGCCAGCAGCCTCGGGACAGGGAGGAATTCACCCCTCCACTTT. Its translation is CASSLGTGRNSPLHF. The V call is TRBV3-1 (or the pseudogene TRBV3-2), the J call TRBJ1-6, with 9 bases lining up with TRBD1. The CDR3 is 15 residues long. Germline trimming cut 4 bases from V and 7 bases from J; bases unmatched to any gene: 5. Germline CDR1 reads LGHDT; CDR2 reads YNNKEL (reference sequence).

V gene TRBV29-1 combines with J gene TRBJ1-1; D is unclear. Trimming stripped 8 bases from V and 5 bases from J, with 18 bases between. Germline CDR1 SQVTM, CDR2 ANQGSEA. CDR3 length: 13 amino acids. The CDR3 loop reads CSTREHSGTEAFF. CDR3 nucleotide sequence: TGCAGCACCAGAGAACACTCGGGAACTGAAGCTTTCTTT.

The chain links TRBV20-1 to TRBJ2-1; D gene ambiguous. V lost 1 base, J lost 12 bases, and 10 bases lay in between. The CDR3 has 11 amino acids. Germline V gene lookup returns CDR1 DFQATT and CDR2 SNEGSKA (reference sequence). Here the CDR3 reads CSARGASGQFF. The DNA for the CDR3 is TGCAGTGCTAGAGGAGCCTCTGGGCAGTTCTTC.

This chain joins TRBV5-1 and TRBJ2-7, with 10 positions matching TRBD1. The CDR3 has 14 amino acids. V lost 4 bases, J lost 7 bases, and 8 bases stayed unmatched. CDR1 SGHRS and CDR2 YFSETQ come from the germline V gene. CDR3 region: CASSLGQGGREQYF. The CDR3 DNA reads TGCGCCAGCAGCCTCGGACAGGGGGGTAGGGAGCAGTACTTC.